These 15 T cell receptor beta chains were sequenced from one sample in a study of cytomegalovirus exposure and HLA in healthy donors. The PCR employed 60 Vbeta primers together with 13 Jbeta primers. Method: immunoSEQ multiplex PCR; TCRdb's copy keeps in-frame clones and lacks some. The sample has about 130,000 clones; about 76% are singletons. The source material was PBMCs. These receptors all come from a man younger than 35 in good health and CMV-seronegative.

This clone was observed a few times. This sequence joins TRBV6-4 and TRBJ1-5, with D tentatively TRBD1 (5 bases). Germline CDR1 reads MRHNA; CDR2 reads SNTAGT. With 10 bases removed from V and 4 bases from J, the gap between germline ends came to 11 bases. The CDR3 consists of 12 residues. The CDR3 region is CANLTENQPQHF. The DNA for the CDR3 is TGTGCCAACCTGACAGAAAATCAGCCCCAGCATTTT.

The chain combines TRBV19 with TRBJ2-3; 7 nucleotides match TRBD1. The CDR3 runs 14 residues. CDR1 is LNHDA, CDR2 SQIVND, per germline (reference sequence). The V gene end was trimmed by 9 bases and the J gene end by 14 bases; junction bases not matched to a gene: 20. CDR3 sequence reads: CASKGGYEWDRAYF. The CDR3 DNA reads as TGTGCCAGCAAAGGGGGATATGAGTGGGACAGAGCGTATTTT.

The chain recombines TRBV19 with TRBJ2-3; 9 bases are shared with TRBD2. Germline loops: CDR1 LNHDA, CDR2 SQIVND (reference sequence). The CDR3 sequence is 16 residues long. Trimming cost V 5 bases and J 2 bases; bases outside gene matches: 8. CDR3 sequence: CASSSLAGGPTDTQYF. CDR3 in DNA: TGTGCCAGTAGTTCGTTGGCGGGGGGGCCCACAGATACGCAGTATTTT.

This sequence joins TRBV29-1 and TRBJ2-3; D not resolved. This CDR3 has 12 amino acids. The germline gives CDR1 SQVTM, CDR2 ANQGSEA. The ends were cut back, 3 bases at V and 0 bases at J, with 4 bases in the middle. The CDR3 sequence: CSVDYSTDTQYF. The DNA of the CDR3 is TGCAGCGTTGACTATAGCACAGATACGCAGTATTTT.

The rearrangement uses TRBV7-3 and TRBJ1-1; the match to TRBD1 covers 9 bases. This CDR3 has 14 residues. The germline gives CDR1 SGHTA, CDR2 FQGTGA. V lost 4 bases and J lost 4; bases outside the gene matches: 4. CDR3 in amino acids: CASSSQGAGTEAFF. Here the CDR3 DNA reads TGTGCCAGCAGCTCACAGGGGGCCGGCACTGAAGCTTTCTTT.

This sequence joins TRBV27 and TRBJ2-2, with TRBD2 identical over 10 bases. The CDR3 is made up of 15 amino acids. CDR1 and CDR2 from the germline V gene are MNHEY and SMNVEV (reference sequence). V lost 3 bases, J lost 6 bases, and 4 bases stayed unmatched. CDR3 sequence reads: CASSFWTSGPGELFF. DNA for the CDR3: TGTGCCAGCAGTTTCTGGACTAGCGGACCCGGGGAGCTGTTTTTT.

This clone was seen a handful of times. The chain links TRBV10-1 to TRBJ2-7; 7 bases are a match to TRBD1. The CDR3 spans 13 residues. Germline V gene data show CDR1 as WNHNN and CDR2 as SYGVQD (reference sequence). The trim removed 2 bases at V and 2 bases at J, leaving 0 bases unmatched. The CDR3 reads CASSEGTAYEQYF. The CDR3 nucleotides are TGCGCCAGCAGTGAGGGGACAGCCTACGAGCAGTACTTC.

The chain couples TRBV30 to TRBJ1-5; D gene unclear. CDR3 length equals 12 residues. With 5 bases removed from V and 7 bases from J, the gap between germline ends came to 12 bases. Germline values: CDR1 GTSNPN, CDR2 SVGIG (reference sequence). The CDR3 DNA reads as TGTGCCTGGGCCCCGGGCGGGCAGCCCCAGCATTTT. Its translation is CAWAPGGQPQHF.

The chain employs TRBV7-9 and TRBJ1-4; 8 bases match TRBD1. The CDR3 covers 14 residues. V shed 5 bases and J 7 bases; nucleotides not matched to a gene: 6. Germline CDR1 reads SEHNR; CDR2 reads FQNEAQ (reference sequence). The CDR3 nucleotides are TGTGCCAGCAGCCTCCAGGGGGCGGGTGAAAAACTGTTTTTT. Protein: CASSLQGAGEKLFF. Combining the CDR3 with reference TRBV7-9 and TRBJ1-4 gives the whole variable domain DTGVSQNPRHKITKRGQNVTFRCDPISEHNRLYWYRQTLGQGPEFLTYFQNEAQLEKSRLLSDRFSAERPKGSFSTLEIQRTEQGDSAMYLCASSLQGAGEKLFFGSGTQLSVL.

V gene TRBV6-5 combines with J gene TRBJ2-1, with D perhaps TRBD1 (5 bases). CDR3 length equals 14 residues. The V end was cut by 1 base, the J end by 4 bases, with 8 bases between. Germline values: CDR1 MNHEY, CDR2 SVGAGI. CDR3 region: CASSYLAGYNEQFF. In nucleotides, the CDR3 is TGTGCCAGCAGTTACTTGGCAGGGTACAATGAGCAGTTCTTC.

V is TRBV5-1 and J is TRBJ1-3, with 7 bases lining up with TRBD1. V lost 4 bases to trimming and J lost 0 bases; unmatched junction nucleotides: 7. The CDR3 loop spans 16 amino acids. Germline assignment: CDR1 SGHRS and CDR2 YFSETQ. Written as DNA, the CDR3 is TGCGCCAGCAGCCCGGACAGGACGAGCTCTGGAAACACCATATATTTT. It encodes CASSPDRTSSGNTIYF. The full variable domain, completed using reference TRBV5-1 and TRBJ1-3, is KAGVTQTPRYLIKTRGQQVTLSCSPISGHRSVSWYQQTPGQGLQFLFEYFSETQRNKGNFPGRFSGRQFSNSRSEMNVSTLELGDSALYLCASSPDRTSSGNTIYFGEGSWLTVV.

CDR3 amino acids: CASRGQGFYNSPLHF. The CDR3, as DNA: TGTGCCAGCAGGGGACAGGGTTTCTATAATTCACCCCTCCACTTT. The rearrangement links TRBV7-2 to TRBJ1-6; 9 positions match TRBD1. The CDR3 is made up of 15 amino acids. The germline CDR1 and CDR2 sequences are SGHTA and FQGNSA. The J segment lost 3 bases and the V segment lost 6 bases, leaving 3 bases of the junction unmatched.

This clone occurred a few times. The chain has TRBV11-2 and TRBJ1-6, with 9 nucleotides matching TRBD1. Per the germline V gene, CDR1 is SGHAT and CDR2 is FQNNGV. J was trimmed by 9 bases and V by 4 bases; bases with no gene match: 10. This CDR3 has 16 residues. The CDR3: CASSSKGRDRVSPLHF. DNA for the CDR3: TGTGCCAGCAGCTCAAAGGGTCGGGACAGGGTTTCACCCCTCCACTTT.

The chain recombines TRBV11-2 with TRBJ2-5; no definite D call. The CDR3 runs to 18 residues. Germline V gives CDR1 SGHAT, CDR2 FQNNGV. The V end was cut by 4 bases, the J end by 2 bases, with 23 bases between. The CDR3 coding sequence is TGTGCCAGCAGCTCTGTCCCCCGCCACAGCCGACCTCAAGAGACCCAGTACTTC. Translating gives CASSSVPRHSRPQETQYF.

V gene TRBV19 combines with J gene TRBJ1-1; 7 bases line up with TRBD1. The V gene's germline CDR1 is LNHDA and CDR2 SQIVND (reference sequence). With V trimmed by 6 bases and J by 2 bases, 9 bases remained unmatched. The CDR3 contains 15 residues. CDR3 in amino acids: CASRGGQVHNTEAFF. The CDR3 DNA follows: TGTGCCAGTAGGGGAGGACAGGTCCATAACACTGAAGCTTTCTTT.